The 7 T cell receptor beta chains below all came from one sample that was sequenced in a study of shared clonotypes between healthy human individuals. CD45RO-negative CD8 cells positively selected for CCR7 made up the naive population, which excluded terminally differentiated effector memory CD45RA+ cells. Only in-frame clones appear in the TCRdb table, and some are missing; sequencing was by immunoSEQ multiplex PCR. The sample records 1.5 million to 2.5 million clones, about 95% being singletons. Sequenced: naive CD8+ T cells sorted from blood. The receptors were gathered from a man between 18 and 35 years old in good health.

The rearrangement uses TRBV27 and TRBJ2-5; D possibly corresponds to TRBD1 (5 bases). Germline CDR1 reads MNHEY; CDR2 reads SMNVEV (reference sequence). The V end was cut by 6 bases, the J end by 2 bases, with 13 bases between. The CDR3 contains 14 residues. The CDR3 nucleotides read TGTGCCAGCAGCAATACAGGCAATCAAGAGACCCAGTACTTC. Its protein product is CASSNTGNQETQYF.

This clone was counted a single time. This chain links TRBV27 with TRBJ1-1, with D unclear. Deletions cut 5 bases from V and 1 base from J, with 8 bases between. The CDR3 has 13 amino acids. Germline V CDR1 and CDR2: MNHEY, SMNVEV (reference sequence). The CDR3 DNA is TGTGCCAGCAGTGCATCCAGGAACACTGAAGCTTTCTTT. This encodes CASSASRNTEAFF.

The chain has TRBV9 and TRBJ2-3; 13 positions agree with TRBD2. The CDR3 is 18 residues long. The J segment lost 2 bases and the V segment lost 3 bases, leaving 9 bases of the junction unmatched. CDR1 and CDR2 from the germline V gene are SGDLS and YYNGEE. CDR3 bases: TGTGCCAGCAGCGCACTAGCGGGAGGGACGGGGGCCACAGATACGCAGTATTTT. Translating it yields CASSALAGGTGATDTQYF.

The chain is built from TRBV11-2 and TRBJ2-7; 9 bases match TRBD2. This CDR3 region has 13 residues. The V gene end was trimmed by 5 bases and the J gene end by 4 bases; junction bases not matched to a gene: 3. CDR1 is SGHAT and CDR2 is FQNNGV in the germline V gene. CDR3 in amino acids: CASSASGNYEQYF. DNA for the CDR3: TGTGCCAGCAGCGCTAGCGGGAATTACGAGCAGTACTTC. The full variable domain, with the rest looked up from reference TRBV11-2 and TRBJ2-7, is EAGVAQSPRYKIIEKRQSVAFWCNPISGHATLYWYQQILGQGPKLLIQFQNNGVVDDSQLPKDRFSAERLKGVDSTLKIQPAKLEDSAVYLCASSASGNYEQYFGPGTRLTVT.

The rearrangement uses TRBV27 and TRBJ2-7, with D unresolved. Germline lookup yields CDR1 MNHEY and CDR2 SMNVEV (reference sequence). Trimming stripped 3 bases from V and 3 bases from J, with 9 bases between. This CDR3 is 13 amino acids long. The CDR3: CASSFRQFYEQYF. The CDR3 bases are TGTGCCAGCAGTTTCAGGCAGTTCTACGAGCAGTACTTC.

The chain has TRBV15 and TRBJ2-6; D unclear. This CDR3 region has 12 residues. Deletions cut 9 bases from V and 0 bases from J, with 3 bases between. Germline CDR1 reads LNHNV; CDR2 reads YYDKDF (reference sequence). Here the CDR3 reads CATNSGANVLTF. CDR3 coding DNA: TGTGCCACAAACTCTGGGGCCAACGTCCTGACTTTC. The variable domain in full, with the rest retrieved from reference TRBV15 and TRBJ2-6, is DAMVIQNPRYQVTQFGKPVTLSCSQTLNHNVMYWYQQKSSQAPKLLFHYYDKDFNNEADTPDNFQSRRPNTSFCFLDIRSPGLGDTAMYLCATNSGANVLTFGAGSRLTVL.

This clone appeared once. The chain combines TRBV27 with TRBJ2-4; D may be TRBD1 or TRBD2 (5 bases each). Trimming cost V 6 bases and J 7 bases, with 13 bases left between them. Germline V gene lookup returns CDR1 MNHEY and CDR2 SMNVEV (reference sequence). The CDR3 loop spans 13 amino acids. CDR3 coding DNA: TGTGCCAGCAGACAGGACGGGGAGAACATTCAGTACTTC. It specifies CASRQDGENIQYF.